The T cell receptor (beta chain) under discussion was sequenced for a study of T cell repertoires in cytomegalovirus infection. TCRdb redid the calling of the reads with MiXCR, one entry per CDR3 protein. The sample has just under 550,000 distinct CDR3 sequences; 26% are singletons. Per germline, CDR1 MNHNS and CDR2 SASEGT. The CDR3 runs to 16 residues. With 2 bases removed from V and 2 bases from J, the gap between germline ends came to 16 bases. Sequencing input: PBMCs. This TCR was recovered from a human donor in good health (CMV status not recorded). Some clones in this sample may be carry-over from other donors' samples. The chain combines TRBV6-1 with TRBJ2-7; TRBD2 is a possible D gene (6 bases). The CDR3 nucleotides read TGTGCCAGCAGTGAACCGGGCGGGACTCTGACCTACGAGCAGTACTTC. Translated, it gives CASSEPGGTLTYEQYF.